Listed below are T cell receptor beta chains from one sample, sequenced in a study of siplizumab effects on memory and regulatory T cells. Profiled with immunoSEQ multiplex PCR; TCRdb holds only in-frame clones, not every one. Of some 80,000 clones in the sample, approximately 95% were seen once. The sample was CD8+ T cells sorted from blood. These receptors came from a human donor in good health. The CDR3 runs from the conserved cysteine through the conserved F or W. A D gene is named only where the DNA matches it firmly. Expanded clones are given a class, and other clones once, few, many or no size at all.

d_call,j_call,clone_size,v_call,cdr3_aa,cdr3_nt
.,TRBJ2-3,.,TRBV11-2,CASSLGHGSGTDTQYF,TGTGCCAGCAGCTTAGGCCACGGGAGCGGCACAGATACGCAGTATTTT
.,TRBJ2-3,.,TRBV10-1,CASGAAADTQYF,TGCGCCAGCGGGGCGGCGGCAGATACGCAGTATTTT
.,TRBJ2-2,.,TRBV7-9,CASSHLRGATNTGELFF,TGTGCCAGCAGCCACTTAAGGGGAGCGACGAACACCGGGGAGCTGTTTTTT
TRBD1,TRBJ2-7,once,TRBV11-1,CASSGIWTGDYEQYF,TGTGCCAGCAGCGGTATCTGGACAGGCGACTACGAGCAGTACTTC
.,TRBJ2-1,.,TRBV2,CASSEGPVYNEQFF,TGTGCCAGCAGTGAAGGGCCAGTCTACAATGAGCAGTTCTTC
.,TRBJ2-7,.,TRBV27,CASRPPRVSYEQYF,TGTGCCAGCAGACCACCGAGGGTTAGCTACGAGCAGTACTTC
TRBD1,TRBJ2-6,.,TRBV13,CASSLQGTAAGVLTF,TGTGCCAGCAGCTTACAAGGGACAGCCGCTGGAGTCCTGACTTTC
.,TRBJ2-1,.,TRBV10-3,CAIRVGTDSYNEQFF,TGTGCCATCAGGGTCGGGACGGACTCCTACAATGAGCAGTTCTTC
.,TRBJ2-7,.,TRBV15,CATSRGHSYEQYF,TGTGCCACCAGCAGAGGACACTCCTACGAGCAGTACTTC
.,TRBJ1-5,.,TRBV5-5,CASSLGSYSNQPQHF,TGTGCCAGCAGCTTGGGAAGCTATAGCAATCAGCCCCAGCATTTT
TRBD2,TRBJ2-3,.,TRBV7-9,CASSSVAGGTDTQYF,TGTGCCAGCAGCTCAGTTGCGGGAGGCACAGATACGCAGTATTTT
.,TRBJ1-1,.,TRBV18,CASSPLGQYMNTEAFF,TGTGCCAGCTCACCCTTGGGACAATACATGAACACTGAAGCTTTCTTT
.,TRBJ2-2,.,TRBV16,CASSQFWSDTGELFF,TGTGCCAGCAGCCAATTTTGGAGTGACACCGGGGAGCTGTTTTTT
.,TRBJ1-2,.,TRBV11-1,CASRHPLDSEEGYTF,TGTGCCAGCAGACACCCCTTGGACAGTGAAGAGGGCTACACCTTC
TRBD2,TRBJ2-7,once,TRBV10-3,CAIGGEGPAYEQYF,TGTGCCATCGGTGGGGAGGGGCCTGCGTACGAGCAGTACTTC
.,TRBJ1-2,.,TRBV7-7,CASTFGSLYGYTF,TGTGCTAGCACTTTCGGATCCCTATATGGCTACACCTTC
TRBD1,TRBJ1-5,.,TRBV27,CASSLGQANQPQHF,TGTGCCAGCAGTCTAGGACAGGCCAATCAGCCCCAGCATTTT
.,TRBJ1-1,.,TRBV6-6,CASSPLNTEAFF,TGTGCCAGCAGTCCCTTGAACACTGAAGCTTTCTTT
.,TRBJ1-1,.,TRBV13,CASSLVRVPEAFF,TGTGCCAGCAGCTTAGTCAGGGTTCCTGAAGCTTTCTTT
TRBD1,TRBJ2-3,.,TRBV19,CASNHGTGTDTQYF,TGTGCCAGTAACCATGGGACAGGCACAGATACGCAGTATTTT
.,TRBJ1-1,.,TRBV28,CASSLELGQLQNTEAFF,TGTGCCAGCAGTTTGGAACTCGGACAGCTACAGAACACTGAAGCTTTCTTT
.,TRBJ1-1,.,TRBV9,CASSAGSYMNTEAFF,TGTGCCAGCAGCGCCGGGTCCTACATGAACACTGAAGCTTTCTTT
TRBD2,TRBJ2-5,.,TRBV7-8,CASSLSGTSWETQYF,TGTGCCAGCAGCCTGTCCGGGACTAGTTGGGAGACCCAGTACTTC
.,TRBJ2-4,once,TRBV11-3,CASSGDRDIQYF,TGTGCCAGCAGCGGAGACCGGGACATTCAGTACTTC
TRBD1,TRBJ1-5,.,TRBV19,CASSIRKTGVQPQHF,TGTGCCAGTAGTATTAGAAAGACAGGGGTTCAGCCCCAGCATTTT
TRBD1,TRBJ2-1,.,TRBV6-6,CASSFGTDNEQFF,TGTGCCAGCAGTTTCGGGACAGACAATGAGCAGTTCTTC
TRBD1,TRBJ1-2,.,TRBV2,CASTGQESYGYTF,TGTGCCAGCACCGGACAGGAAAGCTATGGCTACACCTTC
.,TRBJ2-3,.,TRBV5-4,CASSLWESTDTQYF,TGTGCCAGCAGTCTGTGGGAAAGCACAGATACGCAGTATTTT
TRBD1,TRBJ2-6,.,TRBV19,CASRGDRAVPGANVLTF,TGTGCCAGTAGGGGCGACAGGGCGGTTCCTGGGGCCAACGTCCTGACTTTC
.,TRBJ2-3,.,TRBV4-1,CASSQGGSTDTQYF,TGCGCCAGCAGCCAAGGGGGGAGCACAGATACGCAGTATTTT
TRBD1,TRBJ1-5,.,TRBV4-1,CASSQVPGGEPQHF,TGCGCCAGCAGCCAAGTACCAGGGGGGGAGCCCCAGCATTTT
.,TRBJ2-2,.,TRBV19,CASSLRDTNTGELFF,TGTGCCAGTAGCCTCCGAGACACCAACACCGGGGAGCTGTTTTTT
TRBD1,TRBJ1-5,.,TRBV14,CASSQRVRQGAYQPQHF,TGTGCCAGCAGCCAAAGAGTACGGCAGGGGGCATATCAGCCCCAGCATTTT
.,TRBJ2-7,once,TRBV4-2,CASSHTGEVSYEQYF,TGTGCCAGCAGCCACACGGGAGAAGTTAGTTACGAGCAGTACTTC
TRBD2,TRBJ2-7,.,TRBV5-6,CASSFSGSAYEQYF,TGTGCCAGCAGCTTTAGCGGGAGTGCCTACGAGCAGTACTTC
TRBD1,TRBJ2-5,.,TRBV7-9,CASSLRDRGTETQYF,TGTGCCAGCAGCTTAAGGGACAGGGGAACGGAGACCCAGTACTTC
.,TRBJ1-1,.,TRBV6-1,CASSEAADPRAEAFF,TGTGCCAGCAGTGAAGCCGCGGACCCACGTGCTGAAGCTTTCTTT
.,TRBJ1-4,.,TRBV27,CASSLTGPNEKLFF,TGTGCCAGCAGTTTAACTGGACCTAATGAAAAACTGTTTTTT
.,TRBJ2-5,.,TRBV4-1,CASSQDASQETQYF,TGCGCCAGCAGCCAAGATGCCAGCCAAGAGACCCAGTACTTC
.,TRBJ2-3,once,TRBV7-3,CASSSGTALGVRDTQYF,TGTGCCAGCAGCTCGGGGACTGCCTTGGGGGTCCGAGATACGCAGTATTTT
.,TRBJ1-6,once,TRBV4-1,CASSRGDVGGISPLHF,TGCGCCAGCAGCCGAGGAGATGTGGGGGGCATTTCACCCCTCCACTTT
.,TRBJ1-3,.,TRBV9,CASSGGGLSGNTIYF,TGTGCCAGCAGTGGAGGCGGCCTCTCTGGAAACACCATATATTTT
.,TRBJ2-5,.,TRBV19,CASSTRGGAETQYF,TGTGCCAGTAGTACCCGGGGTGGGGCGGAGACCCAGTACTTC
.,TRBJ1-5,.,TRBV2,CASSEADYSNQPQHF,TGTGCCAGCAGTGAAGCAGATTATAGCAATCAGCCCCAGCATTTT
.,TRBJ1-1,.,TRBV6-5,CASSYGEVTELTEAFF,TGTGCCAGCAGTTACGGGGAGGTGACGGAACTCACTGAAGCTTTCTTT
TRBD1,TRBJ2-7,.,TRBV5-1,CASSLGTGFYEQYF,TGCGCCAGCAGCTTGGGGACAGGGTTCTACGAGCAGTACTTC
TRBD2,TRBJ2-1,.,TRBV5-4,CASSFKREIPNYNEQFF,TGTGCCAGCAGCTTTAAGCGGGAGATACCAAACTACAATGAGCAGTTCTTC